The 32 T cell receptor beta chains in this list originate from one sample, sequenced in a study of radiotherapy plus CTLA-4 blockade in lung cancer. Produced via immunoSEQ multiplex PCR; TCRdb's table is partial and in-frame only. The sample yields 55,000 to 85,000 clones, approximately 76% seen once. The source material was peripheral blood, sampled from a patient treated with radiotherapy plus ipilimumab. All receptors come from a human donor with non-small cell lung cancer whose response to radiotherapy plus ipilimumab could not be evaluated. Some clones in this sample may be carry-over from other donors' samples.

The V gene is TRBV6-5, the J gene TRBJ1-4; weak D call: TRBD1 (5 bases). Germline V CDR1 and CDR2: MNHEY, SVGAGI. Trimming stripped 0 bases from V and 9 bases from J, with 14 bases between. CDR3 length: 15 residues. This chain's CDR3 is CASSYSGQGTKKLFF. The DNA of the CDR3 is TGTGCCAGCAGTTACTCGGGGCAGGGTACGAAAAAACTGTTTTTT.

The rearrangement joins TRBV7-3 to TRBJ1-1; D gene ambiguous. The CDR3 is 13 amino acids. The V gene's germline CDR1 is SGHTA and CDR2 FQGTGA. V was trimmed by 10 bases and J by 3 bases, leaving 15 bases between them. CDR3 residues: CATNAAGDTEAFF. Written as DNA, the CDR3 is TGTGCCACCAATGCAGCGGGAGACACTGAAGCTTTCTTT.

The V call is TRBV5-6, the J call TRBJ2-5; D possibly corresponds to TRBD2 (6 bases). There are 13 residues in the CDR3. V lost 4 bases and J 5 bases, leaving 12 bases between the germline ends. Germline V gives CDR1 SGHDT, CDR2 YYEEEE. The CDR3 region is CASSQLAGETQYF. The CDR3 nucleotides are TGTGCCAGCAGCCAATTGGCGGGGGAGACCCAGTACTTC. Full variable domain (rest looked up from reference TRBV5-6 and TRBJ2-5): DAGVTQSPTHLIKTRGQQVTLRCSPKSGHDTVSWYQQALGQGPQFIFQYYEEEERQRGNFPDRFSGHQFPNYSSELNVNALLLGDSALYLCASSQLAGETQYFGPGTRLLVL.

V gene TRBV30 combines with J gene TRBJ2-3; 10 bases match TRBD2. The CDR3 is made up of 12 amino acids. The junction had 0 bases not matched to a gene; V was cut back by 4 bases and J by 5 bases. Germline V gene sequence: CDR1 GTSNPN, CDR2 SVGIG (reference sequence). CDR3 in amino acids: CAWTSGGDTQYF. In DNA, the CDR3 is TGTGCCTGGACTAGCGGGGGAGATACGCAGTATTTT.

The rearrangement links TRBV4-1 to TRBJ2-7; TRBD2 is a possible D gene (5 bases). CDR3 size: 16 residues. V was trimmed by 0 bases and J by 7 bases, leaving 19 bases between them. CDR1 MGHRA and CDR2 YSYEKL come from the germline V gene. The CDR3 loop reads CASSQEPRHSPGEQYF. DNA of the CDR3: TGCGCCAGCAGCCAAGAGCCCAGACATTCCCCGGGGGAGCAGTACTTC.

This clone occurred a few times. The J gene is TRBJ2-7, the V gene TRBV29-1, with TRBD1 matching over 9 bases. This CDR3 is 14 amino acids long. The J segment lost 0 bases and the V segment lost 6 bases, leaving 6 bases of the junction unmatched. The germline V gene encodes CDR1 SQVTM and CDR2 ANQGSEA. The CDR3 coding sequence is TGCAGCGTGTGGGGGACAGGGCTCTCCTACGAGCAGTACTTC. Amino acids: CSVWGTGLSYEQYF.

The chain couples TRBV11-2 to TRBJ2-1, with 9 bases matching TRBD2. The CDR3 spans 16 residues. The junction had 13 bases not matched to a gene; V was cut back by 5 bases and J by 8 bases. Germline CDR1 reads SGHAT; CDR2 reads FQNNGV. CDR3 in amino acids: CASSPSGGGVAHEQFF. The CDR3 region has the DNA TGTGCCAGCAGCCCCTCGGGCGGGGGGGTCGCCCATGAGCAGTTCTTC.

V is TRBV5-5 and J is TRBJ1-6; weak D call: TRBD1 (5 bases). V shed 0 bases and J shed 9 bases, with 10 bases lying between them. Germline V lookup: CDR1 SGHKS, CDR2 YYEKEE (reference sequence). The CDR3 spans 14 residues. As DNA, the CDR3 is TGTGCCAGCAGCTTGGGAGACAGAAGTTCACCCCTCCACTTT. This encodes CASSLGDRSSPLHF.

The chain employs TRBV5-6 and TRBJ1-1; 9 bases fit TRBD1. V dropped 8 bases and J dropped 3; count of bases not matched to a gene: 8. The CDR3 runs 14 residues. Germline CDR1 and CDR2: SGHDT and YYEEEE. The CDR3, as DNA: TGTGCCAGTACTCCGGGACAGGGCCACACTGAAGCTTTCTTT. Amino acid sequence: CASTPGQGHTEAFF.

This sequence joins TRBV7-2 and TRBJ1-1; 7 bases fit TRBD1. The CDR3 has 14 amino acids. Trimming at V came to 6 bases and at J to 6 bases, leaving 10 bases not matched to a gene. The germline gives CDR1 SGHTA, CDR2 FQGNSA. Here the CDR3 reads CASSLLTGPSEAFF. The CDR3 DNA reads TGTGCCAGCAGTCTGCTGACAGGGCCCTCTGAAGCTTTCTTT.

This sequence joins TRBV28 and TRBJ2-6; TRBD1 matches at 7 bases. V shed 4 bases, J shed 0 bases, and the junction held 6 bases outside the gene matches. The CDR3 has 17 amino acids. Germline V gene lookup returns CDR1 MDHEN and CDR2 SYDVKM. The DNA of the CDR3 is TGTGCCAGCAGTTACCGACAGGGCTCCTCTGGGGCCAACGTCCTGACTTTC. It is translated as CASSYRQGSSGANVLTF.

The rearrangement uses TRBV12-2 and TRBJ1-5; the table's TRBD1 call for D was not verified on the DNA. TRBV12-2 is listed as a pseudogene. The CDR3 consists of 17 residues. CDR3 region: CASRLVVGGASNQPQHF. DNA for the CDR3: TGTGCAAGTCGCTTAGTAGTAGGGGGCGCGAGCAATCAGCCCCAGCATTTT.

The chain is built from TRBV18 and TRBJ2-5; 11 nucleotides align to TRBD2. The CDR3 length is 19 residues. From germline, CDR1 is KGHSH and CDR2 LQKENI. The V segment lost 1 base and the J segment 2 bases; nucleotides outside the gene matches: 12. The CDR3 loop is CASSPQLIGGTSGQETQYF. The CDR3 nucleotides read TGTGCCAGCTCACCACAGCTCATCGGTGGGACTAGCGGTCAAGAGACCCAGTACTTC.

This chain uses TRBV7-2 with TRBJ2-5, with D maybe TRBD1 (6 bases). Germline V CDR1 and CDR2: SGHTA, FQGNSA. The CDR3 loop spans 17 amino acids. The V end was cut by 2 bases, the J end by 2 bases, with 18 bases between. Here the CDR3 DNA reads TGTGCCAGCAGCTTAACGCGTGCAGGGGCGCCTCAAGAGACCCAGTACTTC. Encoded protein: CASSLTRAGAPQETQYF.

The chain joins TRBV27 to TRBJ1-2, with 10 bases aligning to TRBD1. The junction had 11 bases not matched to a gene; V was cut back by 3 bases and J by 1 base. There are 18 residues in the CDR3. Germline CDR1 MNHEY, CDR2 SMNVEV (reference sequence). The CDR3: CASSLYPMTGGGNYGYTF. The CDR3 nucleotides are TGTGCCAGCAGTTTGTACCCCATGACAGGGGGCGGTAACTATGGCTACACCTTC.

CDR3: CATTPAGSYEQYF. The CDR3 nucleotides read TGTGCCACAACGCCCGCAGGATCGTACGAGCAGTACTTC. The gene calls are TRBV28 and TRBJ2-7; D is undetermined. Germline lookup yields CDR1 MDHEN and CDR2 SYDVKM. The CDR3 extends over 13 amino acids. V was pared by 10 bases and J by 4 bases, with 17 bases between.

The chain has TRBV27 and TRBJ1-6, with D perhaps matching TRBD1 (5 bases). Trimming shortened V by 10 bases and J by 2 bases, and 12 bases separated the two germline ends. CDR1 is MNHEY and CDR2 is SMNVEV in the germline V gene (reference sequence). The CDR3 is made up of 14 amino acids. This CDR3 reads CAIAATAYNSPLHF. The DNA of the CDR3 is TGTGCCATAGCGGCGACAGCCTATAATTCACCCCTCCACTTT.

V gene TRBV5-4 combines with J gene TRBJ2-3; 9 bases align to TRBD1. V lost 0 bases, J lost 3 bases, and 5 bases stayed unmatched. This CDR3 contains 16 residues. Per germline, CDR1 SGHNT and CDR2 YYREEE (reference sequence). CDR3 nucleotides: TGTGCCAGCAGCTTGGTTGGGACAGGGCTAACAGATACGCAGTATTTT. Encoded protein: CASSLVGTGLTDTQYF.

The chain's CDR3 is CSVEPGQEAFF. CDR3 sequence (DNA): TGCAGCGTCGAACCGGGACAGGAAGCTTTCTTT. J is TRBJ1-1 and V is TRBV29-1, with 7 bases aligning to TRBD1. The CDR3 totals 11 residues. Germline loops: CDR1 SQVTM, CDR2 ANQGSEA. The J segment lost 8 bases and the V segment lost 6 bases, leaving 6 bases of the junction unmatched.

The rearrangement joins TRBV19 to TRBJ2-5; no definite D call. Trimming pared 3 bases from V and 0 bases from J, leaving 17 bases between. This CDR3 comprises 17 residues. Germline-derived CDR1 and CDR2 are LNHDA and SQIVND (reference sequence). CDR3 in amino acids: CASSIRVGASYQETQYF. The CDR3 DNA reads TGTGCCAGTAGTATCCGGGTCGGAGCCTCGTACCAAGAGACCCAGTACTTC. Full variable domain (rest looked up from reference TRBV19 and TRBJ2-5): DGGITQSPKYLFRKEGQNVTLSCEQNLNHDAMYWYRQDPGQGLRLIYYSQIVNDFQKGDIAEGYSVSREKKESFPLTVTSAQKNPTAFYLCASSIRVGASYQETQYFGPGTRLLVL.

V and J are TRBV2 and TRBJ2-7; 11 positions agree with TRBD1. J was trimmed by 3 bases and V by 6 bases; bases with no gene match: 7. Germline V CDR1 and CDR2: SNHLY, FYNNEI. This CDR3 has 15 residues. The CDR3, as DNA: TGTGCCAGCAGGGACCCCGGGACAGGGGGCTACGAGCAGTACTTC. Amino acid sequence: CASRDPGTGGYEQYF.

CDR3 nucleotide sequence: TGTGCCAGCAGCCCCGGGGTGGGCGGGGGCAGGGACGAGCAGTACTTC. Amino acids: CASSPGVGGGRDEQYF. The genes are TRBV7-9 and TRBJ2-7; possibly TRBD2 for D (7 bases). V was pared by 5 bases and J by 5 bases, with 22 bases between. Germline assignment: CDR1 SEHNR and CDR2 FQNEAQ (reference sequence). CDR3 size: 16 residues.

The chain is built from TRBV6-5 and TRBJ1-2; TRBD1 matches at 8 bases. Germline V gives CDR1 MNHEY, CDR2 SVGAGI. This CDR3 region has 15 residues. J lost 4 bases, V lost 0 bases, and 4 bases had no gene match. CDR3 sequence: CASSYSGQVPYGYTF. The CDR3 DNA is TGTGCCAGCAGTTACTCGGGACAGGTGCCCTATGGCTACACCTTC.

This chain uses TRBV10-3 with TRBJ1-1; 9 bases agree with TRBD1. With 6 bases clipped from V and 5 bases from J, the junction kept 7 bases outside the gene matches. This CDR3 contains 14 residues. Germline V gene lookup returns CDR1 ENHRY and CDR2 SYGVKD. CDR3 residues: CAISTGGGKTEAFF. CDR3 nucleotide sequence: TGTGCCATCAGCACAGGGGGCGGGAAAACTGAAGCTTTCTTT.

The gene calls are TRBV18 and TRBJ2-3; no firm D call. The germline V gene has CDR1 KGHSH and CDR2 LQKENI. This CDR3 comprises 12 residues. V was cut by 4 bases and J by 10 bases, with 12 bases left in between. CDR3 region: CASSRGYVAQYF. CDR3 bases: TGTGCCAGCTCACGAGGCTATGTGGCGCAGTATTTT.

This clone was counted between two and nine times. V and J are TRBV9 and TRBJ2-2, with TRBD1 matching over 8 bases. The germline gives CDR1 SGDLS, CDR2 YYNGEE. J lost 7 bases, V lost 0 bases, and 5 bases had no gene match. There are 15 residues in the CDR3. In nucleotides, the CDR3 is TGTGCCAGCAGCGTAGGCCAGGGGGCAGACGGGGAGCTGTTTTTT. Its protein product is CASSVGQGADGELFF.

The chain couples TRBV6-6 to TRBJ1-5; 7 nucleotides align to TRBD1. Germline CDR1 and CDR2: MNHNY and SVGAGI (reference sequence). This CDR3 has 14 amino acids. After removal of 0 bases from V and 4 bases from J, the junction contained 0 bases not matched to a gene. The CDR3 nucleotides are TGTGCCAGCAGTTACTCGGGACAGAATCAGCCCCAGCATTTT. This gives the protein CASSYSGQNQPQHF.

The chain couples TRBV7-3 to TRBJ2-7, with a tentative D call TRBD1 (6 bases). CDR1 is SGHTA and CDR2 is FQGTGA in the germline V gene. V gave up 4 bases and J gave up 7 bases, with 14 bases separating them. This CDR3 is 13 amino acids long. The DNA for the CDR3 is TGTGCCAGCAGCTCCCAACAGGGTCTGGAGCAGTACTTC. It specifies CASSSQQGLEQYF.

V usage is TRBV12-5 and J usage is TRBJ1-2; maybe TRBD1 (5 bases). Germline V gene data show CDR1 as LGHNT and CDR2 as FRNRAP. V was pared by 7 bases and J by 4 bases, with 16 bases between. This CDR3 has 14 amino acids. CDR3 nucleotide sequence: TGTGCTAGTGCCCCCGGGGGGGGGATCTATGGCTACACCTTC. Residues: CASAPGGGIYGYTF.

This clone appeared a single time. V gene TRBV5-1 combines with J gene TRBJ2-7, with TRBD1 as a possible D gene (5 bases). The CDR3 contains 16 residues. V was clipped by 4 bases and J by 4 bases, with 21 bases between them. Germline V gene lookup returns CDR1 SGHRS and CDR2 YFSETQ. The CDR3 nucleotides read TGCGCCAGCAGCCTCTTCCCCGACTCCAGGGTGTACGAGCAGTACTTC. It translates to CASSLFPDSRVYEQYF.

This clone was detected only a few times. The rearrangement links TRBV4-2 to TRBJ2-1; 7 bases map to TRBD2. Germline V gene data show CDR1 as LGHNA and CDR2 as YNFKEQ. This CDR3 has 15 residues. V was clipped by 2 bases and J by 3 bases; unmatched bases: 4. The CDR3 reads CASSQSGVLYNEQFF. The CDR3 nucleotides read TGTGCCAGCAGCCAAAGCGGGGTCCTCTACAATGAGCAGTTCTTC.

The count of this clone is one. CDR3 sequence: CASSGAREREQFF. For the CDR3, the DNA is TGTGCCAGCTCCGGGGCCCGGGAGCGTGAGCAGTTCTTC. This chain links TRBV18 with TRBJ2-1, with D maybe TRBD2 (6 bases). The V end was cut by 6 bases, the J end by 9 bases, with 15 bases between. The V gene's germline CDR1 is KGHSH and CDR2 LQKENI. There are 13 residues in the CDR3.